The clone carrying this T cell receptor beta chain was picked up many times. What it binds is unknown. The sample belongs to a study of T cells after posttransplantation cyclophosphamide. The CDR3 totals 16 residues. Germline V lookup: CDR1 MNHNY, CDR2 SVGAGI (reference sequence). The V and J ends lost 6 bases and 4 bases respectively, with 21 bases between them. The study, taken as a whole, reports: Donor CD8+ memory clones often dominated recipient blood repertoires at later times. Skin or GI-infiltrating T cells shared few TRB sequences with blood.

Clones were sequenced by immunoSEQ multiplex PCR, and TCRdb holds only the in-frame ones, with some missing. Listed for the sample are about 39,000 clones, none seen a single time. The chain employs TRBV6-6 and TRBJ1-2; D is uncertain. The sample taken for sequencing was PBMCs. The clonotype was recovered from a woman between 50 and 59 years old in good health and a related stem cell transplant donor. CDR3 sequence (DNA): TGTGCCAGCAGCACGGGTACCGCCCCCACGGCCTATGGCTACACCTTC. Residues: CASSTGTAPTAYGYTF.